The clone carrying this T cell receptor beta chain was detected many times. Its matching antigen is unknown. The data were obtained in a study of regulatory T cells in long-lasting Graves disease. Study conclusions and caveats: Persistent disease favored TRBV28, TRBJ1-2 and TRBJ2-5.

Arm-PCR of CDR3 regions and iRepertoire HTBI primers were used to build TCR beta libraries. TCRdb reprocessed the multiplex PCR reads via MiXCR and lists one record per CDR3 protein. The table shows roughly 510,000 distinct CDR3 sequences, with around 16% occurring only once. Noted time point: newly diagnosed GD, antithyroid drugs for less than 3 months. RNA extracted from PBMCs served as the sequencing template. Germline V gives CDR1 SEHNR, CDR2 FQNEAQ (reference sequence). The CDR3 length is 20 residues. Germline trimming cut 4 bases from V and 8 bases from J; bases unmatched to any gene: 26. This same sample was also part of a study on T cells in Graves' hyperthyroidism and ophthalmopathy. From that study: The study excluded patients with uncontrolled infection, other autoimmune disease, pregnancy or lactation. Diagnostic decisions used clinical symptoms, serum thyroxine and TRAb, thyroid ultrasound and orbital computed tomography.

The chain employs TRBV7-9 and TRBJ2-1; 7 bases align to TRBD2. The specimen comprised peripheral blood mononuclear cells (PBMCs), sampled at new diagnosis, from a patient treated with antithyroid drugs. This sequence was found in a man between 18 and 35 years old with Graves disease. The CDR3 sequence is CASSSFLERRRGSVADEQFF. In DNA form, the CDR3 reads TGTGCCAGCAGCTCCTTCCTTGAGAGGAGACGCGGGAGTGTCGCGGATGAGCAGTTCTTC.